The T cell receptor beta chain described here comes from a study of Graves' ophthalmopathy and Graves' hyperthyroidism. The CDR3 length is 13 residues. V lost 6 bases to trimming and J lost 5 bases, with 13 bases between them. Germline values: CDR1 MNHEY, CDR2 SVGAGI. Active ophthalmopathy (CAS at least 3, NOSPECS at least 4), lasting under 3 months. Lactation, pregnancy, uncontrolled infections and other autoimmune diseases were all grounds for excluding patients. This clonotype was seen ten or more times. Transcripts of RNA were the source for amplifying TCR beta CDR3 regions. HTBI-primed RT-PCR formed the first round, and a multiplex PCR formed the second. TCRdb used MiXCR to reprocess the multiplex PCR reads, holding one entry per CDR3 protein. The data show 360,000 or so distinct CDR3 sequences, 15% to 20% seen once.

The chain links TRBV6-5 to TRBJ1-1; maybe TRBD1 (6 bases). Sequenced input: peripheral blood. This receptor was obtained from a woman younger than 35 with Graves' ophthalmopathy. CDR3 region: CASRAQGRTEAFF. The CDR3 coding sequence is TGTGCCAGCAGAGCCCAGGGGAGGACTGAAGCTTTCTTT.